This T cell receptor beta chain was captured by sequencing in a study of technical replicates of blood from a few donors. CDR1 and CDR2 (germline): SQVTM, ANQGSEA. The CDR3 runs 13 residues. V gave up 5 bases and J gave up 5 bases, with 15 bases separating them. Profiling relied on immunoSEQ multiplex PCR, and the TCRdb table lists in-frame clones only, not all of them. The repertoire holds tens of thousands of clones, over 80% seen once, with 0.42% in the top ten. The receptor's source is a human donor in good health. Sequenced material: T cells isolated from PBMCs. The genes are TRBV29-1 and TRBJ1-2; D remains unclear. CDR3 protein: CSVQEGTAYGYTF. CDR3 nucleotides: TGCAGCGTTCAGGAGGGTACCGCGTATGGCTACACCTTC.